This T cell receptor (beta chain) stems from a study of human T cells and chemical hapten exposure. Overall study results and limits: PT1 expanded TCR counts and patch test score correlated positively. Sensitizing to DPC left TCRs with a frequency above 1 in 1000 unaltered.

This sample's time point: patch test 1, 2 weeks after DPC sensitization. Treatment in this sample: therapeutic diphenylcyclopropenone sensitization with weekly scalp DPC. Unfractionated whole blood yielded total RNA. CDR3 length: 16 residues. CDR1 and CDR2 from the germline V gene are SGHVS and FQNEAQ. The ends were cut back, 2 bases at V and 6 bases at J, with 18 bases in the middle. The library labeled individual cDNA molecules by adding unique molecular identifiers to them. TCRdb independently ran MiXCR on the RACE reads; one entry per CDR3 protein. The repertoire holds 75,000 to 100,000 distinct CDR3 sequences, around 11% seen once, with approximately 2% in the top ten. In regard to this clonotype: Its antigen is still unknown.

This chain connects TRBV7-8 to TRBJ2-3; D not certain. The sample was whole blood, taken in connection with sensitization to the hapten diphenylcyclopropenone (DPC). The TCR originated in a woman aged 40 to 50 with alopecia areata. Some clones in this sample may be carry-over from other donors' samples. The CDR3 coding sequence is TGTGCCAGCAGCTTAAGGCGCATTCAAGTGCTTGATACGCAGTATTTT. The encoded protein is CASSLRRIQVLDTQYF.